One and the same sample provided the 19 T cell receptor beta chains below, sequenced in a study of cytomegalovirus exposure and HLA in healthy donors. The PCR made use of 60 Vbeta and 13 Jbeta primers. The data were produced by immunoSEQ multiplex PCR, yet TCRdb's version contains in-frame clones alone and is incomplete. The sample yields 150,000 to 200,000 clones, approximately 82% seen once. Sequenced sample: PBMCs. These receptor sequences come from a woman younger than 35 in good health and CMV-seronegative.

The chain joins TRBV7-2 to TRBJ2-5; 9 nucleotides align to TRBD2. J gave up 4 bases and V 5 bases, and 5 bases lay outside the gene matches. Germline V gene data show CDR1 as SGHTA and CDR2 as FQGNSA. The CDR3 length is 14 residues. CDR3 region: CASSLGLARETQYF. CDR3 bases: TGTGCCAGCAGCCTAGGACTAGCGCGAGAGACCCAGTACTTC. The complete variable domain, with remaining parts taken from reference TRBV7-2 and TRBJ2-5, reads GAGVSQSPSNKVTEKGKDVELRCDPISGHTALYWYRQSLGQGLEFLIYFQGNSAPDKSGLPSDRFSAERTGGSVSTLTIQRTQQEDSAVYLCASSLGLARETQYFGPGTRLLVL.

The chain carries TRBV9 and TRBJ2-1; 12 bases align to TRBD2. CDR1 and CDR2 from the germline V gene are SGDLS and YYNGEE. This CDR3 is built from 13 residues. V lost 3 bases and J lost 9; bases outside the gene matches: 1. The CDR3 here is CASSGLAGAEQFF. In DNA, the CDR3 is TGTGCCAGCAGCGGACTAGCGGGAGCTGAGCAGTTCTTC.

DNA of the CDR3: TGTGCCAGCAGACGACAGGGATTCGAAGAAAAACTGTTTTTT. It translates to CASRRQGFEEKLFF. The chain recombines TRBV6-5 with TRBJ1-4, with 7 bases identical to TRBD1. Germline V CDR1 and CDR2: MNHEY, SVGAGI. The ends lost 6 bases at V and 8 bases at J; junction bases unmatched: 9. The CDR3 length is 14 residues.

The chain is built from TRBV28 and TRBJ1-2; D call uncertain. Deletions cut 5 bases from V and 4 bases from J, with 8 bases between. CDR1 and CDR2 from the germline V gene are MDHEN and SYDVKM. This CDR3 spans 12 amino acids. CDR3 bases: TGTGCCAGCAGTGGGCCCCTCTATGGCTACACCTTC. Amino acids: CASSGPLYGYTF.

This clone was counted a few times. The chain is built from TRBV19 and TRBJ2-1, with 7 bases identical to TRBD2. V lost 8 bases and J lost 3; bases outside the gene matches: 7. The CDR3 is 14 residues long. Germline CDR1 is LNHDA and CDR2 is SQIVND (reference sequence). CDR3 in amino acids: CASGPLADYNEQFF. As DNA, the CDR3 is TGTGCCAGTGGACCTCTAGCGGACTACAATGAGCAGTTCTTC.

This clone occurred once. This chain links TRBV19 with TRBJ2-1; 13 nucleotides align to TRBD2. This CDR3 has 15 residues. Germline CDR1 is LNHDA and CDR2 is SQIVND (reference sequence). V lost 6 bases, J lost 7 bases, and 6 bases stayed unmatched. The CDR3 bases are TGTGCCAGTAGACGCGGACTAGCGGGAGTAAATGAGCAGTTCTTC. Protein: CASRRGLAGVNEQFF.

This clone was seen a single time. The chain recombines TRBV27 with TRBJ1-2, with TRBD1 identical over 10 bases. The CDR3 consists of 13 residues. With V trimmed by 5 bases and J by 7 bases, 4 bases remained unmatched. Germline assignment: CDR1 MNHEY and CDR2 SMNVEV (reference sequence). CDR3 DNA: TGTGCCAGCAGTAACCGGGACAGGGGTGGCTACACCTTC. Amino acid sequence: CASSNRDRGGYTF.

This CDR3 is CASTEYRGGDTEAFF. The CDR3 region has the DNA TGTGCCAGCACCGAATACAGGGGTGGGGACACTGAAGCTTTCTTT. This chain joins TRBV6-5 and TRBJ1-1; 7 bases map to TRBD1. The length of the CDR3 is 15 residues. CDR1 is MNHEY and CDR2 is SVGAGI in the germline V gene. The V segment lost 7 bases and the J segment 3 bases; nucleotides outside the gene matches: 11.

CDR3: CASSFGMAGYGYTF. The CDR3 nucleotides are TGTGCCAGCAGTTTCGGGATGGCGGGGTATGGCTACACCTTC. The gene calls are TRBV28 and TRBJ1-2; D not resolved. Germline assignment: CDR1 MDHEN and CDR2 SYDVKM. This CDR3 region has 14 residues. With 3 bases removed from V and 5 bases from J, the gap between germline ends came to 13 bases.

The genes are TRBV11-3 and TRBJ2-5; D remains ambiguous. Germline V gives CDR1 SGHNT, CDR2 YENEEA. CDR3 length: 14 residues. The V end lost 5 bases, the J end lost 1 base, and 11 bases lay between the germline ends. CDR3 loop: CASSRTGTQETQYF. The CDR3, as DNA: TGTGCCAGCAGCAGAACGGGTACCCAAGAGACCCAGTACTTC.

This clone has just a few counts. The V gene is TRBV29-1, the J gene TRBJ2-7; maybe TRBD1 (6 bases). This CDR3 is built from 17 residues. Trimming removed 3 bases at V and 3 bases at J, with 24 bases between. Germline values: CDR1 SQVTM, CDR2 ANQGSEA. This CDR3 is CSVDAGLATGEDYEQYF. The CDR3 DNA follows: TGCAGCGTTGACGCTGGCCTTGCGACAGGTGAGGACTACGAGCAGTACTTC.

The V call is TRBV11-2, the J call TRBJ2-7; 7 bases map to TRBD2. V shed 1 base and J 3 bases; nucleotides not matched to a gene: 12. Germline-derived CDR1 and CDR2 are SGHAT and FQNNGV. This CDR3 contains 17 residues. The CDR3, as DNA: TGTGCCAGCAGCTTAGGGGGGGGAATGGGGTTCGGCTACGAGCAGTACGTC. Protein sequence: CASSLGGGMGFGYEQYV.

The chain is built from TRBV27 and TRBJ1-2; D perhaps matches TRBD1 (5 bases). Germline values: CDR1 MNHEY, CDR2 SMNVEV (reference sequence). V lost 8 bases and J lost 6, with 13 bases in between. The CDR3 covers 12 residues. The CDR3 reads CASRGGADGYTF. Here the CDR3 DNA reads TGTGCCAGCCGGGGCGGGGCCGATGGCTACACCTTC.

The chain joins TRBV27 to TRBJ1-5, with 7 bases lining up with TRBD1. CDR3 length equals 16 residues. V dropped 6 bases and J dropped 6; count of bases not matched to a gene: 14. The germline gives CDR1 MNHEY, CDR2 SMNVEV (reference sequence). CDR3 loop: CASSPSHRGGTQPQHF. Written as DNA, the CDR3 is TGTGCCAGCAGCCCATCTCACAGGGGCGGGACTCAGCCCCAGCATTTT.

The CDR3 loop is CASSYGGGAGYTF. CDR3 bases: TGTGCCAGCAGTTACGGGGGAGGAGCTGGCTACACCTTC. The chain uses TRBV6-5 and TRBJ1-2, with D possibly being TRBD1 (5 bases). The CDR3 has 13 amino acids. Per the germline V gene, CDR1 is MNHEY and CDR2 is SVGAGI. V lost 2 bases and J 7 bases, leaving 11 bases between the germline ends.

V usage is TRBV14 and J usage is TRBJ2-5; 9 nucleotides align to TRBD1. This CDR3 has 15 amino acids. V lost 3 bases to trimming and J lost 5 bases; unmatched junction nucleotides: 7. Per germline, CDR1 SGHDN and CDR2 FVKESK. In nucleotides, the CDR3 is TGTGCCAGCAGCCACCCGACAGGGGGTCTGGAGACCCAGTACTTC. Translation gives CASSHPTGGLETQYF.

The chain carries TRBV7-7 and TRBJ1-1, with 8 bases that match TRBD1. Germline loops: CDR1 SSHAT, CDR2 FNYEAQ (reference sequence). The CDR3 is made up of 17 amino acids. V dropped 5 bases and J dropped 3; count of bases not matched to a gene: 14. The CDR3 reads CASSPGQGSDKDTEAFF. CDR3 in DNA: TGTGCCAGCAGCCCCGGACAGGGAAGTGATAAGGACACTGAAGCTTTCTTT.

This clone was counted a single time. The V call is TRBV19, the J call TRBJ1-4, with 10 bases identical to TRBD1. V was clipped by 5 bases and J by 1 base; unmatched bases: 7. Per the germline V gene, CDR1 is LNHDA and CDR2 is SQIVND (reference sequence). The CDR3 is made up of 17 amino acids. The CDR3 nucleotides read TGTGCCAGTAGTGAGGGACAGGGGTCAAAAACTAATGAAAAACTGTTTTTT. Protein: CASSEGQGSKTNEKLFF.

The V and J genes are TRBV10-3 and TRBJ1-5, with 8 bases fitting TRBD1. Germline values: CDR1 ENHRY, CDR2 SYGVKD. CDR3 length equals 17 residues. The junction had 8 bases not matched to a gene; V was cut back by 3 bases and J by 1 base. The CDR3 spells CAISERAGGGSNQPQHF. CDR3 DNA sequence: TGTGCCATCAGTGAACGCGCAGGGGGCGGGAGCAATCAGCCCCAGCATTTT.